These 29 T cell receptor beta chains came from one sample sequenced in a study of Ad26.COV2.S vaccination and SARS-CoV-2 variants. This sample's treatment: 19 received Ad26.COV2.S at low or high dose, single or two shots; roughly five received placebo; per-sample allocation not given. Following the first vaccine or placebo injection, samples were taken on day 63. Method: immunoSEQ multiplex PCR; TCRdb's copy keeps in-frame clones and lacks some. The sample shows fewer than 600,000 clones, about 89% of them seen only once. The sample was peripheral blood, taken in a trial of Ad26.COV2.S vaccine versus placebo. These receptor sequences come from a person between 18 and 65 years old who received the Ad26.COV2.S COVID-19 vaccine or a placebo.

The CDR3 sequence: CASSQSPGQMQETQYF. The CDR3 nucleotides are TGTGCCAGCAGCCAATCTCCGGGACAGATGCAAGAGACCCAGTACTTC. V usage is TRBV28 and J usage is TRBJ2-5, with 7 bases lining up with TRBD1. Germline V gene data show CDR1 as MDHEN and CDR2 as SYDVKM. Losses at the gene ends were 6 bases for V and 2 bases for J; bases not matched to a gene: 12. The CDR3 has 16 residues.

The rearrangement links TRBV27 to TRBJ2-2; TRBD1 aligns across 10 bases. The CDR3 contains 15 residues. V shed 5 bases, J shed 6 bases, and the junction held 6 bases outside the gene matches. Germline V gives CDR1 MNHEY, CDR2 SMNVEV (reference sequence). The CDR3 nucleotides read TGTGCCAGCAGTCGGGACAGGGGATCCCCCGGGGAGCTGTTTTTT. This codes for CASSRDRGSPGELFF.

This clone was observed a single time. The gene calls are TRBV25-1 and TRBJ1-6, with no clear D. Deletions cut 4 bases from V and 11 bases from J, with 12 bases between. CDR1 and CDR2 from the germline V gene are MGHDK and SYGVNS. CDR3 length: 13 amino acids. The CDR3 DNA is TGTGCCAGCAGTGCGAGTCCCCGGACACCCCTCCACTTT. As protein: CASSASPRTPLHF. Full variable domain (remainder filled in from reference TRBV25-1 and TRBJ1-6): EADIYQTPRYLVIGTGKKITLECSQTMGHDKMYWYQQDPGMELHLIHYSYGVNSTEKGDLSSESTVSRIRTEHFPLTLESARPSHTSQYLCASSASPRTPLHFGNGTRLTVT.

The CDR3 here is CASSPVTAQETQYF. The CDR3 region has the DNA TGTGCCAGCTCACCAGTGACAGCACAAGAGACCCAGTACTTC. The rearrangement links TRBV18 to TRBJ2-5, with a weak D call TRBD1 (5 bases). CDR1 and CDR2 from the germline V gene are KGHSH and LQKENI. CDR3 length: 14 amino acids. Trimming stripped 2 bases from V and 2 bases from J, with 9 bases between.

This rearrangement joins TRBV5-8 to TRBJ1-1; a weak D match, TRBD1 (5 bases). Germline CDR1 reads SGHTS; CDR2 reads YDEGEE. This CDR3 comprises 16 residues. The V gene lost 0 bases and the J gene lost 5 bases, with 17 bases spanning the gap. CDR3 loop: CASSLETAGLGTEAFF. CDR3 bases: TGTGCCAGCAGCTTGGAGACAGCCGGCTTGGGGACTGAAGCTTTCTTT. The variable domain in full, with the rest retrieved from reference TRBV5-8 and TRBJ1-1, is EAGVTQSPTHLIKTRGQQATLRCSPISGHTSVYWYQQALGLGLQFLLWYDEGEERNRGNFPPRFSGRQFPNYSSELNVNALELEDSALYLCASSLETAGLGTEAFFGQGTRLTVV.

This rearrangement joins TRBV7-3 to TRBJ1-1; tentatively, D is TRBD1 (5 bases). The CDR3 spans 13 residues. Germline CDR1 and CDR2: SGHTA and FQGTGA. V lost 5 bases to trimming and J lost 3 bases, with 10 bases between them. Written as DNA, the CDR3 is TGTGCCAGCAGCCCCCGGGGCTACACTGAAGCTTTCTTT. It yields the protein CASSPRGYTEAFF.

The gene calls are TRBV11-2 and TRBJ1-6; TRBD1 might be the D (5 bases). The V gene lost 7 bases and the J gene lost 9 bases, with 22 bases spanning the gap. The CDR3 runs to 16 residues. CDR1 is SGHAT, CDR2 FQNNGV, per germline. CDR3 sequence reads: CASTRDPTGVVSPLHF. The CDR3 coding sequence is TGTGCCAGCACCCGGGACCCAACAGGAGTTGTTTCACCCCTCCACTTT.

The chain has TRBV5-6 and TRBJ1-1; D may be TRBD1 (5 bases). The germline V gene has CDR1 SGHDT and CDR2 YYEEEE. The CDR3 is 12 residues long. Trimming stripped 1 base from V and 9 bases from J, with 10 bases between. The CDR3 here is CASSLFEGKAFF. CDR3 coding DNA: TGTGCCAGCAGCTTGTTTGAGGGGAAAGCTTTCTTT.

The J gene is TRBJ2-7, the V gene TRBV14, with 10 bases that match TRBD2. Looked up from germline, CDR1 is SGHDN and CDR2 is FVKESK. V lost 4 bases to trimming and J lost 3 bases; unmatched junction nucleotides: 6. The CDR3 is 15 amino acids. The CDR3 is CASSPLTSGNYEQYF. The CDR3 DNA follows: TGTGCCAGCAGCCCTCTTACTAGCGGGAACTACGAGCAGTACTTC.

V gene TRBV28 combines with J gene TRBJ1-1; TRBD1 might be the D (5 bases). Trimming pared 5 bases from V and 4 bases from J, leaving 17 bases between. The germline CDR1 and CDR2 sequences are MDHEN and SYDVKM. This CDR3 has 15 amino acids. CDR3 amino acids: CASSLITGGSTEAFF. The CDR3, as DNA: TGTGCCAGCAGTCTCATAACAGGAGGTAGCACTGAAGCTTTCTTT.

On this clone: Other DNA sequences in the sample encode the same CDR3. The chain recombines TRBV4-1 with TRBJ1-1, with TRBD1 matching over 7 bases. The CDR3 totals 15 residues. V lost 2 bases, J lost 1 base, and 4 bases stayed unmatched. Germline V CDR1 and CDR2: MGHRA, YSYEKL. CDR3 sequence (DNA): TGCGCCAGCAGCCAAACCGGGACAGCGAACACTGAAGCTTTCTTT. Protein product: CASSQTGTANTEAFF.

The CDR3 sequence is CASSQFGGGLSGTGELFF. The CDR3 region has the DNA TGCGCCAGCAGCCAGTTCGGTGGAGGGTTGTCCGGCACCGGGGAGCTGTTTTTT. This chain links TRBV4-3 with TRBJ2-2; the D gene is possibly TRBD2 (6 bases). V dropped 3 bases and J dropped 4 bases, with 21 bases sitting between them. Germline values: CDR1 LGHNA, CDR2 YSLEER. This CDR3 has 18 residues.

The V call is TRBV19, the J call TRBJ1-1, with D tentatively TRBD1 (5 bases). In germline, CDR1 is LNHDA, CDR2 SQIVND (reference sequence). The CDR3 is made up of 11 amino acids. Trimming left V 7 bases short and J 11 bases short, with 14 bases between. CDR3 amino acids: CASTARGVAFF. CDR3 nucleotides: TGTGCCAGTACGGCTCGGGGCGTCGCTTTCTTT.

The rearrangement joins TRBV12-3 or TRBV12-4 to TRBJ1-1, with D uncertain. This CDR3 is 13 amino acids long. V was pared by 7 bases and J by 8 bases, with 17 bases between. This chain's CDR3 is CASTLFPRPEAFF. The CDR3 DNA follows: TGTGCCAGCACCCTCTTTCCGCGACCAGAAGCTTTCTTT.

There are a few counts of this clone. The chain recombines TRBV4-1 with TRBJ1-2; D is uncertain. The germline V and J ends were trimmed by 3 bases and 8 bases, with 16 bases remaining between them. This CDR3 is 14 amino acids long. Germline loops: CDR1 MGHRA, CDR2 YSYEKL. The CDR3 nucleotides read TGCGCCAGCAGCCATTTGCCGAAACAGAAAGGCTACACCTTC. Its protein product is CASSHLPKQKGYTF.

V is TRBV5-1 and J is TRBJ2-7; TRBD2 might be the D (6 bases). Trimming cost V 0 bases and J 3 bases, with 13 bases left between them. Germline CDR1 is SGHRS and CDR2 is YFSETQ. This CDR3 is 15 amino acids long. Here the CDR3 reads CASSLGSPGDYEQYF. The CDR3 nucleotides read TGCGCCAGCAGCTTGGGGAGCCCGGGAGACTACGAGCAGTACTTC.

This chain uses TRBV7-8 with TRBJ2-1; 8 bases align to TRBD2. This CDR3 region has 16 residues. The V and J ends lost 1 base and 0 bases, in that order; junction bases with no gene match: 2. Germline V gene data show CDR1 as SGHVS and CDR2 as FQNEAQ. CDR3 residues: CASSLDGRASYNEQFF. As DNA, the CDR3 is TGTGCCAGCAGCTTAGACGGGAGGGCCTCCTACAATGAGCAGTTCTTC.

The rearrangement joins TRBV19 to TRBJ2-1; TRBD2 matches at 9 bases. There are 16 residues in the CDR3. V gave up 8 bases and J gave up 7 bases; unmatched junction bases: 15. Germline values: CDR1 LNHDA, CDR2 SQIVND (reference sequence). The CDR3 nucleotides read TGTGCCAGTTTAGGGCTGCATAGCGGGAGTGGTAATGAGCAGTTCTTC. Residues: CASLGLHSGSGNEQFF.

This chain joins TRBV19 and TRBJ1-1; D is undetermined. Germline lookup yields CDR1 LNHDA and CDR2 SQIVND (reference sequence). The CDR3 sequence is 12 residues long. V lost 8 bases, J lost 4 bases, and 11 bases lay in between. CDR3 amino acids: CASLSLPTEAFF. CDR3 DNA: TGTGCCAGTCTAAGTCTCCCCACTGAAGCTTTCTTT.

The rearrangement uses TRBV28 and TRBJ1-3, with D possibly matching TRBD1 (6 bases). The V gene's germline CDR1 is MDHEN and CDR2 SYDVKM. V was pared by 4 bases and J by 4 bases, with 11 bases between. This CDR3 spans 14 amino acids. The CDR3, as DNA: TGTGCCAGCAGTTCAGGGGCTTCGGGAAACACCATATATTTT. The encoded protein is CASSSGASGNTIYF.

This clone appeared once. The gene calls are TRBV3-1 (or the pseudogene TRBV3-2) and TRBJ2-2, with a tentative D call TRBD2 (6 bases). V lost 6 bases, J lost 6 bases, and 20 bases lay in between. Germline values: CDR1 LGHDT, CDR2 YNNKEL (reference sequence). The CDR3 covers 16 residues. This chain's CDR3 is CASRRGGAGKSGELFF. In DNA, the CDR3 is TGTGCCAGCAGACGAGGAGGGGCAGGGAAGTCCGGGGAGCTGTTTTTT.

The chain recombines TRBV6-2 or TRBV6-3 with TRBJ1-2, with a tentative D call TRBD1 (5 bases). CDR3 length equals 12 residues. CDR1 and CDR2 from the germline V gene are MNHEY and SVGEGT. With 5 bases removed from V and 3 bases from J, the gap between germline ends came to 7 bases. CDR3 nucleotides: TGTGCCAGCAGTGACAGATACTATGGCTACACCTTC. This gives the protein CASSDRYYGYTF.

This sequence joins TRBV28 and TRBJ2-2; 10 positions match TRBD2. Trimming cost V 2 bases and J 5 bases; bases outside gene matches: 5. CDR1 MDHEN and CDR2 SYDVKM come from the germline V gene. The CDR3 totals 16 residues. The CDR3 bases are TGTGCCAGCAGTTTAATCCTAGCGGGAGAGACCGGGGAGCTGTTTTTT. The encoded protein is CASSLILAGETGELFF.

The CDR3, as DNA: TGTGCCACCGCACCGGACGGACAGGGGTATGAGACCCAGTACTTC. It yields the protein CATAPDGQGYETQYF. V and J are TRBV24-1 and TRBJ2-5; 9 bases match TRBD1. This CDR3 spans 15 amino acids. Trimming at V came to 9 bases and at J to 5 bases, leaving 12 bases not matched to a gene. Germline V lookup: CDR1 KGHDR, CDR2 SFDVKD.

The chain recombines TRBV29-1 with TRBJ2-2; 9 nucleotides line up with TRBD1. This CDR3 is built from 13 residues. Unmatched junction bases numbered 7, after V lost 7 bases and J lost 7 bases. CDR1 is SQVTM, CDR2 ANQGSEA, per germline. DNA of the CDR3: TGCAGCGCAGGAACAGGGGGCCACGGGGAGCTGTTTTTT. Protein: CSAGTGGHGELFF.

V usage is TRBV29-1 and J usage is TRBJ1-2; unclear D gene. Trimming took off 3 bases at V and 5 bases at J, with 16 bases between the two ends. There are 14 residues in the CDR3. Per germline, CDR1 SQVTM and CDR2 ANQGSEA. CDR3 nucleotides: TGCAGCGTTGACGGTACAGTAGACCCGTATGGCTACACCTTC. It codes for CSVDGTVDPYGYTF.

V is TRBV20-1 and J is TRBJ1-1; 8 nucleotides line up with TRBD1. Germline V gene data show CDR1 as DFQATT and CDR2 as SNEGSKA (reference sequence). Trimming cost V 4 bases and J 10 bases; bases outside gene matches: 5. The CDR3 runs to 11 residues. CDR3 in DNA: TGCAGTGCTATGGACAGGGAGACAGCTTTCTTT. Protein product: CSAMDRETAFF.

The CDR3 nucleotides are TGCAGCGTCGGGACTAGCGGGGGTTTCGAGCAGTACTTC. Translation gives CSVGTSGGFEQYF. The chain uses TRBV29-1 and TRBJ2-7; 14 nucleotides match TRBD2. This CDR3 comprises 13 residues. V lost 6 bases to trimming and J lost 6 bases; unmatched junction nucleotides: 4. The germline V gene has CDR1 SQVTM and CDR2 ANQGSEA.

This clone occurred once. The chain uses TRBV2 and TRBJ1-1; D is perhaps TRBD1 (5 bases). V gave up 7 bases and J gave up 0 bases, with 9 bases separating them. The CDR3 loop spans 13 amino acids. Germline-derived CDR1 and CDR2 are SNHLY and FYNNEI. The CDR3 DNA follows: TGTGCCAGCAAGACAGACATGAACACTGAAGCTTTCTTT. Translation gives CASKTDMNTEAFF.